Presented here are 14 T cell receptor beta chains from one specimen sequenced in a study of blood T cell repertoires in COVID-19. Only in-frame clones appear in the TCRdb table, and some are missing; sequencing was by immunoSEQ multiplex PCR. The sample includes around 270,000 clones, roughly 89% of them seen just once. Sequences were obtained from peripheral blood. These receptors were obtained from a man aged 35-49 years with acute or convalescent COVID-19.

V and J are TRBV2 and TRBJ2-3, with 8 bases lining up with TRBD2. With V trimmed by 3 bases and J by 3 bases, 20 bases remained unmatched. Germline values: CDR1 SNHLY, CDR2 FYNNEI. The CDR3 runs to 20 residues. The CDR3 is CASSDSQKGGLAGETDTQYF. CDR3 DNA: TGTGCCAGCAGTGACTCCCAGAAGGGTGGCCTAGCGGGTGAAACAGATACGCAGTATTTT.

The gene calls are TRBV7-2 and TRBJ1-4; D might be TRBD1 (5 bases). This CDR3 has 16 amino acids. Germline V gene lookup returns CDR1 SGHTA and CDR2 FQGNSA. V gave up 5 bases and J gave up 4 bases, with 17 bases separating them. CDR3 sequence: CASSPSWGLLNEKLFF. The CDR3 coding sequence is TGTGCCAGCAGCCCCAGTTGGGGACTCCTTAATGAAAAACTGTTTTTT.

The chain carries TRBV25-1 and TRBJ1-2, with TRBD1 identical over 9 bases. The trim removed 4 bases at V and 7 bases at J, leaving 13 bases unmatched. This CDR3 has 16 residues. From germline, CDR1 is MGHDK and CDR2 SYGVNS. The CDR3 is CASSAPGRQGEVGYTF. The DNA of the CDR3 is TGTGCCAGCAGTGCCCCCGGTAGACAGGGGGAGGTTGGCTACACCTTC.

Here the CDR3 DNA reads TGCGCCAGCAGCAACGTCAGGGGGCAAGTCTACGAGCAGTACTTC. Its protein is CASSNVRGQVYEQYF. The V call is TRBV10-1, the J call TRBJ2-7; 8 bases match TRBD1. The germline gives CDR1 WNHNN, CDR2 SYGVQD (reference sequence). With V trimmed by 6 bases and J by 3 bases, 10 bases remained unmatched. This CDR3 region has 15 residues.

This rearrangement joins TRBV12-1 to TRBJ1-3. TRBV12-1 is marked as a pseudogene. This CDR3 contains 14 residues. CDR3: CASSSRVAGNTIYF. In DNA, the CDR3 is TGTGCCAGCAGCTCGAGGGTGGCTGGAAACACCATATATTTT.

The J gene is TRBJ1-1, the V gene TRBV24-1; the D gene is possibly TRBD1 (5 bases). V dropped 4 bases and J dropped 1 base, with 9 bases sitting between them. Germline values: CDR1 KGHDR, CDR2 SFDVKD. This CDR3 spans 14 amino acids. This CDR3 is CATSDSTANTEAFF. Here the CDR3 DNA reads TGTGCCACCAGTGACTCGACAGCGAACACTGAAGCTTTCTTT.

Only one count was recorded for this clone. This sequence joins TRBV24-1 and TRBJ2-3; the D is unclear. CDR1 KGHDR and CDR2 SFDVKD come from the germline V gene. The CDR3 sequence is 14 residues long. Trimming stripped 4 bases from V and 3 bases from J, with 10 bases between. The CDR3 sequence is CATSDRDTTDTQYF. The CDR3, as DNA: TGTGCCACCAGTGACAGAGACACGACAGATACGCAGTATTTT.

This clone was seen a few times. This sequence joins TRBV2 and TRBJ1-2, with TRBD1 matching over 7 bases. Germline CDR1 is SNHLY and CDR2 is FYNNEI. CDR3 length equals 16 residues. After removal of 2 bases from V and 2 bases from J, the junction contained 8 bases not matched to a gene. The CDR3 loop reads CASSENPQGVNYGYTF. CDR3 nucleotide sequence: TGTGCCAGCAGTGAAAATCCGCAGGGGGTCAACTATGGCTACACCTTC.

V gene TRBV6-5 combines with J gene TRBJ2-1; TRBD2 might be the D (6 bases). V was shortened by 0 bases and J by 5 bases, with 11 bases between the two germline ends. Per germline, CDR1 MNHEY and CDR2 SVGAGI. The CDR3 has 15 residues. CDR3 DNA: TGTGCCAGCAGTTACTCGACTAGGACTAACAATGAGCAGTTCTTC. Its protein product is CASSYSTRTNNEQFF.

V gene TRBV2 combines with J gene TRBJ2-4, with D maybe TRBD1 (6 bases). The CDR3 length is 15 residues. With 4 bases removed from V and 0 bases from J, the gap between germline ends came to 10 bases. Germline V gene data show CDR1 as SNHLY and CDR2 as FYNNEI. DNA of the CDR3: TGTGCCAGCAGTGCAGGGGCCCTAGCCAAAAACATTCAGTACTTC. Protein product: CASSAGALAKNIQYF.

The chain employs TRBV30 and TRBJ1-1; D remains unclear. The V gene's germline CDR1 is GTSNPN and CDR2 SVGIG (reference sequence). The ends were cut back, 1 base at V and 7 bases at J, with 10 bases in the middle. This CDR3 has 12 residues. CDR3 coding DNA: TGTGCCTGGAGTGGGGCGGGGAATGAAGCTTTCTTT. Translating gives CAWSGAGNEAFF. Complete variable domain (other parts from reference TRBV30 and TRBJ1-1): SQTIHQWPATLVQPVGSPLSLECTVEGTSNPNLYWYRQAAGRGLQLLFYSVGIGQISSEVPQNLSASRPQDRQFILSSKKLLLSDSGFYLCAWSGAGNEAFFGQGTRLTVV.

The chain links TRBV11-2 to TRBJ2-2; TRBD2 is a possible D gene (5 bases). Trimming left V 1 base short and J 2 bases short, with 8 bases between. CDR3 length equals 15 residues. In germline, CDR1 is SGHAT, CDR2 FQNNGV. The CDR3 bases are TGTGCCAGCAGCTTAGTGAGGGCAAACACCGGGGAGCTGTTTTTT. Translating it yields CASSLVRANTGELFF.

This clone appeared once. This chain links TRBV30 with TRBJ1-2, with D perhaps matching TRBD1 (6 bases). The ends were cut back, 3 bases at V and 0 bases at J, with 17 bases in the middle. The CDR3 runs to 16 residues. Looked up from germline, CDR1 is GTSNPN and CDR2 is SVGIG (reference sequence). The CDR3 reads CAWRVYTGSANYGYTF. The DNA for the CDR3 is TGTGCCTGGAGAGTATATACAGGGTCAGCTAACTATGGCTACACCTTC.

This chain connects TRBV7-3 to TRBJ2-1, with 8 bases aligning to TRBD2. The CDR3 totals 16 residues. Germline-derived CDR1 and CDR2 are SGHTA and FQGTGA. The V gene end was trimmed by 4 bases and the J gene end by 0 bases; junction bases not matched to a gene: 5. CDR3 sequence reads: CASSSVAGLSYNEQFF. The DNA of the CDR3 is TGTGCCAGCAGCTCCGTAGCGGGGCTCTCCTACAATGAGCAGTTCTTC.